These 7 T cell receptor beta chains were sequenced from one sample in a study of blood T cell repertoires in COVID-19. Measured with immunoSEQ multiplex PCR; TCRdb has only the in-frame clones, and not every one. Of roughly 150,000 clones listed, approximately 90% are singletons. Input material: peripheral blood. Receptors originate from a woman aged 40 to 50 with acute or convalescent COVID-19.

This rearrangement joins TRBV24-1 to TRBJ1-2; 7 bases map to TRBD1. Trimming took 3 bases from V and 4 from J; bases not matched to a gene: 4. The CDR3 has 14 amino acids. CDR1 and CDR2 (germline): KGHDR, SFDVKD. CDR3 protein: CATSDESGGYGYTF. The CDR3 DNA reads TGTGCCACCAGTGATGAATCAGGGGGCTATGGCTACACCTTC.

V and J are TRBV19 and TRBJ1-5; D is unclear. Per the germline V gene, CDR1 is LNHDA and CDR2 is SQIVND (reference sequence). This CDR3 is 13 amino acids long. Trimming stripped 1 base from V and 4 bases from J, with 5 bases between. The CDR3 here is CASSIALNQPQHF. CDR3 nucleotide sequence: TGTGCCAGTAGTATAGCCCTGAATCAGCCCCAGCATTTT.

This chain joins TRBV29-1 and TRBJ2-3; D may be TRBD2 (6 bases). The CDR3 is 18 amino acids. Per germline, CDR1 SQVTM and CDR2 ANQGSEA. Trimming shortened V by 2 bases and J by 2 bases, and 23 bases separated the two germline ends. The CDR3 reads CSVETHRDSKSFTDTQYF. CDR3 sequence (DNA): TGCAGCGTTGAAACACACCGGGACTCCAAATCTTTCACAGATACGCAGTATTTT.

This clone was recorded a few times. This rearrangement joins TRBV10-3 to TRBJ1-1; TRBD1 agrees at 7 bases. The J segment lost 1 base and the V segment lost 3 bases, leaving 5 bases of the junction unmatched. The germline CDR1 and CDR2 sequences are ENHRY and SYGVKD. The CDR3 sequence is 15 residues long. The CDR3 coding sequence is TGTGCCATCAGTGATACAGGGGTCGGGAACACTGAAGCTTTCTTT. Translation gives CAISDTGVGNTEAFF.

This rearrangement joins TRBV27 to TRBJ2-1, with 7 positions matching TRBD1. Trimming took 5 bases from V and 1 from J; bases not matched to a gene: 5. Germline V gene data show CDR1 as MNHEY and CDR2 as SMNVEV (reference sequence). The CDR3 sequence is 15 residues long. DNA for the CDR3: TGTGCCAGCAGTACTACGACAGGGTCCTACAATGAGCAGTTCTTC. It codes for CASSTTTGSYNEQFF.

The chain uses TRBV6-4 and TRBJ2-3; 10 nucleotides line up with TRBD2. The CDR3 has 16 amino acids. With V trimmed by 2 bases and J by 1 base, 3 bases remained unmatched. Germline V gene sequence: CDR1 MRHNA, CDR2 SNTAGT. CDR3 in amino acids: CASSDISGGGTDTQYF. CDR3 nucleotide sequence: TGTGCCAGCAGTGACATAAGCGGGGGGGGCACAGATACGCAGTATTTT.

A single count supports this clone. V gene TRBV7-3 combines with J gene TRBJ2-3; maybe TRBD2 (7 bases). This CDR3 spans 16 amino acids. Looked up from germline, CDR1 is SGHTA and CDR2 is FQGTGA. V dropped 4 bases and J dropped 7 bases, with 21 bases sitting between them. For the CDR3, the DNA is TGTGCCAGCAGCTCCGGGACACCGGGAGGTGCAAATACGCAGTATTTT. The encoded protein is CASSSGTPGGANTQYF.